The present T cell receptor (beta chain) was sequenced within a study of T cells in Graves' hyperthyroidism and ophthalmopathy. Germline-derived CDR1 and CDR2 are DFQATT and SNEGSKA (reference sequence). The CDR3 is 14 amino acids. V lost 1 base and J 5 bases, leaving 15 bases between the germline ends. Amplified regions were TCR beta CDR3 sequences from RNA transcripts. An initial round of RT-PCR targeting the TCR CDR3 relied on the HTBI primer set. TCRdb analysed the multiplex PCR reads with MiXCR anew, one entry per CDR3 protein. This sample has 270,000 or so distinct CDR3 sequences, with around a quarter found just once. The study's findings and limits: A model built on 13 V-J features separated ophthalmopathy from stable hyperthyroidism.

Patients with uncontrolled infections, other autoimmune diseases, pregnancy or lactation were excluded. The study based diagnoses on clinical symptoms, serum thyroxine and TRAb, thyroid ultrasound and orbital computed tomography. As for this clonotype: Its antigen is as yet unknown.

The chain has TRBV20-1 and TRBJ2-7; D might be TRBD2 (6 bases). This TCR came from a man aged 35-49 years with Graves' hyperthyroidism that later progressed to Graves' ophthalmopathy. The sample was blood. CDR3 sequence (DNA): TGCAGTGCTAGAGTACCCGGGAGCAAGAACGAGCAGTACTTC. It encodes CSARVPGSKNEQYF.